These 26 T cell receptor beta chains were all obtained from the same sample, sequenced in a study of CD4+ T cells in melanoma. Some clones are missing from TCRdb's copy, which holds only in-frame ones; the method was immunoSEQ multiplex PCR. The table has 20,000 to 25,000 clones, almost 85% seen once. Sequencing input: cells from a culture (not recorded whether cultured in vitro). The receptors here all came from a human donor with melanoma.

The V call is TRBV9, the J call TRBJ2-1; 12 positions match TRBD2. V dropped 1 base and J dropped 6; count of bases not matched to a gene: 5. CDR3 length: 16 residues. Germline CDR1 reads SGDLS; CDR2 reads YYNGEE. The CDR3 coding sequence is TGTGCCAGCAGCGTAAGGGGACTAGCGGGTCCCAATGAGCAGTTCTTC. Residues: CASSVRGLAGPNEQFF.

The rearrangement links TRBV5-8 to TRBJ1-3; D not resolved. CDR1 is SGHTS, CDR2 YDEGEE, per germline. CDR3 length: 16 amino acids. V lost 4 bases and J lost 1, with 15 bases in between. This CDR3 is CASSAWTGLSGNTIYF. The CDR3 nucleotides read TGTGCCAGCAGCGCCTGGACGGGGTTATCTGGAAACACCATATATTTT.

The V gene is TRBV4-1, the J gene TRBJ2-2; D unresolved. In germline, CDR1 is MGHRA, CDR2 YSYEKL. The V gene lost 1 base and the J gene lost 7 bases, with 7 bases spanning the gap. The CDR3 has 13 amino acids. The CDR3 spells CASSQARSGELFF. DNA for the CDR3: TGCGCCAGCAGCCAAGCCCGGAGCGGGGAGCTGTTTTTT.

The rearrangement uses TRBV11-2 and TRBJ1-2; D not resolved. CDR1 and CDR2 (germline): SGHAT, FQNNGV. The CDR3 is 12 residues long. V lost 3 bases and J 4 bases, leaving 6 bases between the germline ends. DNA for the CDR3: TGTGCCAGCAGCTTCGAGGGCTATGGCTACACCTTC. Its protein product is CASSFEGYGYTF.

CDR3 DNA: TGCGCCAGCAGCTTGTATCGGGGGGTCTCCTACGAGCAGTACTTC. It specifies CASSLYRGVSYEQYF. This chain joins TRBV5-1 and TRBJ2-7; 7 bases agree with TRBD2. The CDR3 is made up of 15 amino acids. Unmatched junction bases numbered 4, after V lost 1 base and J lost 0 bases. Germline CDR1 SGHRS, CDR2 YFSETQ.

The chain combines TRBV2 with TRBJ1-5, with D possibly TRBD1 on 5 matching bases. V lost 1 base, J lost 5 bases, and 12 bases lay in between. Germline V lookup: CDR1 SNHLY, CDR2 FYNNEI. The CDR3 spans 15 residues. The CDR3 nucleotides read TGTGCCAGCAGTGAAGAGTTGGGGCCCGATCAGCCCCAGCATTTT. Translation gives CASSEELGPDQPQHF.

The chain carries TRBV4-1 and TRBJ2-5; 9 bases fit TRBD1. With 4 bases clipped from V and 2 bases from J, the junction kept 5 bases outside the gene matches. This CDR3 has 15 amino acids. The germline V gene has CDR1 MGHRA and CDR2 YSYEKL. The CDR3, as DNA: TGCGCCAGCAGCCGCCCAGGGACAGGGCAAGAGACCCAGTACTTC. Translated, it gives CASSRPGTGQETQYF.

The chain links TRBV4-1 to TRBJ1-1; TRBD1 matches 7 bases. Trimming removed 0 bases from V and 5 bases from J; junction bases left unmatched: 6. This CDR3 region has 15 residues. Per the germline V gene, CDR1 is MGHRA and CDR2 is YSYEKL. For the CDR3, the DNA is TGCGCCAGCAGCCAAGATATAAGGGGGCGGACTGAAGCTTTCTTT. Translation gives CASSQDIRGRTEAFF.

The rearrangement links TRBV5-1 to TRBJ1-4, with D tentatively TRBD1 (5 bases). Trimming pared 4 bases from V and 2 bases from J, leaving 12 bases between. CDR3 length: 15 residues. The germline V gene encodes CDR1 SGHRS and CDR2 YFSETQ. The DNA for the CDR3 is TGCGCCAGCAGCAACACGGCAGGGACTAATGAAAAACTGTTTTTT. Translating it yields CASSNTAGTNEKLFF.

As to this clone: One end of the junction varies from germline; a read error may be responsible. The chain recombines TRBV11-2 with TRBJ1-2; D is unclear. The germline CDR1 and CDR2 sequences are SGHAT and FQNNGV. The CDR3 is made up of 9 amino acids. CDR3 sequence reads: CASSPRTSF. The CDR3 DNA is TGTGCCAGCAGCCCTAGGACCTCCTTC.

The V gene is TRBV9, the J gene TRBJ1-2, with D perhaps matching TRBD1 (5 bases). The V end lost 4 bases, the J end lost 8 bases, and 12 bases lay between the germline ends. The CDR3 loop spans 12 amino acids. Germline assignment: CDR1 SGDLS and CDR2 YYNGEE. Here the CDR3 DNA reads TGTGCCAGCAGCCCTGACAGCTACGGCTACACCTTC. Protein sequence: CASSPDSYGYTF.

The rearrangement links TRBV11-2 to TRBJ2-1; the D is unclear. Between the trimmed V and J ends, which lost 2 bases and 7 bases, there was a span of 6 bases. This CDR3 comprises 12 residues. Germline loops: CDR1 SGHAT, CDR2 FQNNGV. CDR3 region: CASSLLGNEQFF. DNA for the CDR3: TGTGCCAGCAGCTTATTAGGAAATGAGCAGTTCTTC. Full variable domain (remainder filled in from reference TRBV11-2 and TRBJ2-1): EAGVAQSPRYKIIEKRQSVAFWCNPISGHATLYWYQQILGQGPKLLIQFQNNGVVDDSQLPKDRFSAERLKGVDSTLKIQPAKLEDSAVYLCASSLLGNEQFFGPGTRLTVL.

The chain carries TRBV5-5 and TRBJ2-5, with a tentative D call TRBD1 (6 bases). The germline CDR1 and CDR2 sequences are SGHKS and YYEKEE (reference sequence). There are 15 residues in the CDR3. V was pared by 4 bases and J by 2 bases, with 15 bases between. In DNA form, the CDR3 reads TGTGCCAGCAGCACCCGGACAGAAACACAAGAGACCCAGTACTTC. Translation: CASSTRTETQETQYF.

The CDR3 reads CASSPYVGRINEQFF. DNA of the CDR3: TGTGCCAGCAGCCCCTACGTGGGGAGGATAAATGAGCAGTTCTTC. The chain employs TRBV5-5 and TRBJ2-1, with D maybe TRBD2 (6 bases). CDR3 size: 15 residues. Germline V gene data show CDR1 as SGHKS and CDR2 as YYEKEE (reference sequence). Trimming pared 4 bases from V and 7 bases from J, leaving 18 bases between.

CDR3 protein: CASSLQGNTEAFF. CDR3 sequence (DNA): TGTGCCAGCAGCTTACAGGGGAACACTGAAGCTTTCTTT. The chain couples TRBV11-1 to TRBJ1-1; a possible D gene is TRBD1 (5 bases). The CDR3 runs to 13 residues. Trimming left V 2 bases short and J 1 base short, with 5 bases between. Germline-derived CDR1 and CDR2 are SGHAT and FQDESV (reference sequence).

The CDR3 spells CASSFGQTSEAFF. The CDR3 nucleotides read TGTGCCAGCAGCTTTGGACAGACCAGTGAAGCTTTCTTT. The rearrangement uses TRBV11-3 and TRBJ1-1; D possibly corresponds to TRBD1 (6 bases). Germline loops: CDR1 SGHNT, CDR2 YENEEA. The CDR3 contains 13 residues. V shed 3 bases and J shed 7 bases, with 12 bases lying between them.

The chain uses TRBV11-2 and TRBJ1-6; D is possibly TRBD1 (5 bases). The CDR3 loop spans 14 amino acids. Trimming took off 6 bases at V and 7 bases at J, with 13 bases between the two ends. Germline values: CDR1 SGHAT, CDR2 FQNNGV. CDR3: CASREVGTNSPLHF. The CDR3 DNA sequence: TGTGCCAGCAGGGAGGTAGGGACCAATTCACCCCTCCACTTT.

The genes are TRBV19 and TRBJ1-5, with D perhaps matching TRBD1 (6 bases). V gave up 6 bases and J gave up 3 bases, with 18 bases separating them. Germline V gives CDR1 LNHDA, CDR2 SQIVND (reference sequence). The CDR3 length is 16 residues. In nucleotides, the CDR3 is TGTGCCAGTAGGGCGGCCGGGACATTCAACAATCAGCCCCAGCATTTT. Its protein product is CASRAAGTFNNQPQHF.

CDR3 sequence: CASSLLRAHEQYF. DNA for the CDR3: TGTGCCAGCAGCTTATTGAGGGCCCACGAGCAGTACTTC. The rearrangement links TRBV11-2 to TRBJ2-7; weak D call: TRBD2 (5 bases). The CDR3 is 13 amino acids. The V and J ends lost 2 bases and 5 bases respectively, with 10 bases between them. Germline V lookup: CDR1 SGHAT, CDR2 FQNNGV.

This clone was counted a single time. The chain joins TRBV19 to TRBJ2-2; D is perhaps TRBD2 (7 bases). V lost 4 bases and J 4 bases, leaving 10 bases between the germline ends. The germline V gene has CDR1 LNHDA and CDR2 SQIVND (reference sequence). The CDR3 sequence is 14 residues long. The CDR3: CASSTRGATGELFF. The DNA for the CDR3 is TGTGCCAGTAGTACTCGGGGGGCCACCGGGGAGCTGTTTTTT.

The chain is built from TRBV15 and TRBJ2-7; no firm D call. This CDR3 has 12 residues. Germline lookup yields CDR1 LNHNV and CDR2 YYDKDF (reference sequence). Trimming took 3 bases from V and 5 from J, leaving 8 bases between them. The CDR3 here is CATSSDKNEQYF. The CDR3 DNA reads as TGTGCCACCAGCAGCGACAAAAACGAGCAGTACTTC.

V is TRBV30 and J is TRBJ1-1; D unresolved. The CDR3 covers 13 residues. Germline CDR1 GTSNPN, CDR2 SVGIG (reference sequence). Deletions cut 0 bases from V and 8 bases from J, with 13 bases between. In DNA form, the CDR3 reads TGTGCCTGGAGTGTCGTCAGCAAGAGCGAAGCTTTCTTT. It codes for CAWSVVSKSEAFF.

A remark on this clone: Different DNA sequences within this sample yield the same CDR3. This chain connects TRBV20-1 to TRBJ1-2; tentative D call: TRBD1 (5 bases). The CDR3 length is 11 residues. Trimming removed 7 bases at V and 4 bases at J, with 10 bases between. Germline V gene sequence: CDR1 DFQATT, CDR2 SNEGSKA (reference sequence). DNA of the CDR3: TGCAGTGGGGGGGAGCCCTATGGCTACACCTTC. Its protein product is CSGGEPYGYTF.

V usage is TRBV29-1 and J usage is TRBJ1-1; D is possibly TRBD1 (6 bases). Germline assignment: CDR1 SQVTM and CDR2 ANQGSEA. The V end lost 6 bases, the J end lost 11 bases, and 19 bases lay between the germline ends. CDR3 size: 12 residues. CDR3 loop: CSVGQTEWGAFF. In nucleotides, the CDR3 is TGCAGCGTAGGACAGACAGAATGGGGGGCTTTCTTT. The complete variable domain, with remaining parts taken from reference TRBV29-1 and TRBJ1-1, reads SAVISQKPSRDICQRGTSLTIQCQVDSQVTMMFWYRQQPGQSLTLIATANQGSEATYESGFVIDKFPISRPNLTFSTLTVSNMSPEDSSIYLCSVGQTEWGAFFGQGTRLTVV.

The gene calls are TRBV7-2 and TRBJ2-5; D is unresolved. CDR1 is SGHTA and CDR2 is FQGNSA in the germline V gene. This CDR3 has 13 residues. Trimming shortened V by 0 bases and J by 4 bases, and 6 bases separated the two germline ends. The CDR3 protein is CASSLAGVETQYF. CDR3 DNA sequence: TGTGCCAGCAGCTTAGCTGGGGTAGAGACCCAGTACTTC.

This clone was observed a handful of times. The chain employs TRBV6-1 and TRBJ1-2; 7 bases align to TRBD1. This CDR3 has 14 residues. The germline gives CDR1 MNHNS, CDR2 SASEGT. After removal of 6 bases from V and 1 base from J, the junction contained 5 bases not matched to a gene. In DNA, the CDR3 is TGTGCCAGCAGGCAACGGGACAGTAACTATGGCTACACCTTC. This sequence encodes CASRQRDSNYGYTF.